This T cell receptor (beta chain) originates from a study of blood T cell repertoires in COVID-19. Study as a whole: T cells, B-cell-depleted T cells, or PBMCs supplied cDNA or gDNA.

Clones were sequenced by immunoSEQ multiplex PCR, and TCRdb holds only the in-frame ones, with some missing. Among under 250,000 clones listed, approximately 80% were seen once. Sequencing input: peripheral blood. This clonotype originated in a woman aged 60 to 75 who had recovered from COVID-19.

CDR3 nucleotides: TGTGCCAGCAGCCAAAAGGCAAGGGTTACGGGGGAAGAGACCCAGTACTTC. Translated, it gives CASSQKARVTGEETQYF. This sequence joins TRBV4-2 and TRBJ2-5; a possible D gene is TRBD2 (6 bases). V was trimmed by 2 bases and J by 3 bases, leaving 19 bases between them. The CDR3 consists of 17 residues. Germline loops: CDR1 LGHNA, CDR2 YNFKEQ.